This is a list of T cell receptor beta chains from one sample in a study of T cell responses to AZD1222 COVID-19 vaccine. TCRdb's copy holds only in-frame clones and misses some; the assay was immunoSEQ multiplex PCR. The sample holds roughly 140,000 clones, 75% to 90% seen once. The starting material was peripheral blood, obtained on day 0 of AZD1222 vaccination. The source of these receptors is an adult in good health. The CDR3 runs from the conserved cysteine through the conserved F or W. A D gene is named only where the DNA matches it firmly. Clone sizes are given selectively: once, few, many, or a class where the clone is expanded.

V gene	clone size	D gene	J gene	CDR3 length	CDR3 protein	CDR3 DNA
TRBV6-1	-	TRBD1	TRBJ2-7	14	CASSEWGQRYEQYF	TGTGCCAGCAGTGAGTGGGGACAGCGCTACGAGCAGTACTTC
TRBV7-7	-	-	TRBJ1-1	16	CASSPIGGSVETEAFF	TGTGCCAGCAGCCCCATAGGGGGGTCGGTGGAAACTGAAGCTTTCTTT
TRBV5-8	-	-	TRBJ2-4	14	CASSFFVLGDIQYF	TGTGCCAGCAGCTTTTTCGTTTTAGGGGACATTCAGTACTTC
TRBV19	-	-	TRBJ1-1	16	CASSRGVSSMNTEAFF	TGTGCCAGTAGTAGAGGGGTCAGTTCCATGAACACTGAAGCTTTCTTT
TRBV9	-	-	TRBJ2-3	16	CASSVGRAWGTDTQYF	TGTGCCAGCAGCGTAGGGAGGGCCTGGGGCACAGATACGCAGTATTTT
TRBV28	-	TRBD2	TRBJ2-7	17	CASSSFGLAGVIDEQYF	TGTGCCAGCAGCTCATTCGGACTAGCGGGAGTTATCGACGAGCAGTACTTC
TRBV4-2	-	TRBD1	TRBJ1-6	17	CASSQRVGTGNNSPLHF	TGTGCCAGCAGCCAGAGGGTTGGGACAGGGAATAATTCACCCCTCCACTTT
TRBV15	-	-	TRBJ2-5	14	CATSTRVGPETQYF	TGTGCCACCAGCACCCGGGTAGGGCCGGAGACCCAGTACTTC
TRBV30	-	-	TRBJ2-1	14	CAWNLGSSYNEQFF	TGTGCCTGGAATCTAGGAAGCTCCTACAATGAGCAGTTCTTC
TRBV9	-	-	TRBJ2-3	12	CASSVLSDTQYF	TGTGCCAGCAGCGTACTCTCAGATACGCAGTATTTT
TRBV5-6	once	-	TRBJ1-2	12	CASSLLEGGYTF	TGTGCCAGCAGCTTGTTAGAGGGCGGCTACACCTTC
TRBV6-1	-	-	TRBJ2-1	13	CASSENRGNEQFF	TGTGCCAGCAGTGAAAACCGGGGTAATGAGCAGTTCTTC
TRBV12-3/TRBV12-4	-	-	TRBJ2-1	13	CASSLRGYNEQFF	TGTGCCAGCAGTTTGAGGGGATACAATGAGCAGTTCTTC